This T cell receptor (beta chain) was recovered during a study of technical replicates of blood from a handful of donors. Clones were read by immunoSEQ multiplex PCR, and TCRdb kept only the in-frame ones, dropping some. This sample carries around 80,000 clones, roughly 93% of them seen once, and the ten largest clones take less than 0.3%. Per the germline V gene, CDR1 is GTSNPN and CDR2 is SVGIG (reference sequence). This CDR3 region has 13 residues. Trimming left V 0 bases short and J 6 bases short, with 9 bases between. This clonotype was sampled from a human donor in good health. The V gene is TRBV30, the J gene TRBJ1-5; D gene uncertain. Sequencing input: T cells isolated from PBMCs. For the CDR3, the DNA is TGTGCCTGGAGTGTCGGGGATGGTCAGCCCCAGCATTTT. Translation gives CAWSVGDGQPQHF.